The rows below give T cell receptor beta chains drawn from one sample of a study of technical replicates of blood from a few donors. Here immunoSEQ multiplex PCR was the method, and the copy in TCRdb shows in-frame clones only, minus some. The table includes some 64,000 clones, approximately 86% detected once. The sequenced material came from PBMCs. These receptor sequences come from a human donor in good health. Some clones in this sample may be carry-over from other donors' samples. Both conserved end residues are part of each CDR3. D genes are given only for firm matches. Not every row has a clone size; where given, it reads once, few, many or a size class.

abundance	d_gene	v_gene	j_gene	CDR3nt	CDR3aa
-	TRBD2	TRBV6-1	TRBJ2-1	TGTGCCAGCAGTGGGGCGGGCGGGAGGGCCCACAATGAGCAGTTCTTC	CASSGAGGRAHNEQFF
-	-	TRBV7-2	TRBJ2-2	TGTGCCAGCAGCTTTGGTACATACACCGGGGAGCTGTTTTTT	CASSFGTYTGELFF
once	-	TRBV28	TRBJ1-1	TGTGCCAGCAGCCCATCAGGGATCGGGACTGAAGCTTTCTTT	CASSPSGIGTEAFF
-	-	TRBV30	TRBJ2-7	TGTGCCTGGGGAAGGGGCTGGGAGCAGTACTTC	CAWGRGWEQYF
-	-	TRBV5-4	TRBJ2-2	TGTGCCAGCAGCTCCGTCGGAGGGCCCGGGGAGCTGTTTTTT	CASSSVGGPGELFF
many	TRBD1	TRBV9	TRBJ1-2	TGTGCCAGCAGCCCCCTGACAGGGGGGTACTATGGCTACACCTTC	CASSPLTGGYYGYTF
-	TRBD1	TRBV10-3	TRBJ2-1	TGTGCCATCGAACGGGACAGGGGGGGAAATGAGCAGTTCTTC	CAIERDRGGNEQFF
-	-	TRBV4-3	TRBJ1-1	TGCGCCAGCAGCCAAGGGGAGGGGATAAAGAACACTGAAGCTTTCTTT	CASSQGEGIKNTEAFF
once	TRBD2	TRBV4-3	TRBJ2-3	TGCGCCAGCAGCCCGCGGGGGGTTAGCACAGATACGCAGTATTTT	CASSPRGVSTDTQYF
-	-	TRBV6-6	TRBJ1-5	TGTGCCAGCAGTTCCCGTAATCAGCCCCAGCATTTT	CASSSRNQPQHF
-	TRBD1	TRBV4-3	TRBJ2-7	TGCGCCAGCAGCCATCGACAGGGACCGGCCTACGAGCAGTACTTC	CASSHRQGPAYEQYF
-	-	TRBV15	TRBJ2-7	TGTGCCACCAGCCGGGACAAAGGCTACGAGCAGTACTTC	CATSRDKGYEQYF
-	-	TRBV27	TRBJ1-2	TGTGCCAGCAGTAAAACTCTATGGACAGCACCTCTTCCTCCTCCGAGCCAAACCCTCTATGGCTACACCTTC	CASSKTLWTAPLPPPSQTLYGYTF
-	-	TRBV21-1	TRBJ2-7	TGTGCCAGCAGCAATGTAACGTGGCGGGGAATCCTAGGTTCCTACGAGCAGTACTTC	CASSNVTWRGILGSYEQYF
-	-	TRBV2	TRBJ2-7	TGTGCCAGCAGTCGCTGGAGGGGGCCCTACGAGCAGTACTTC	CASSRWRGPYEQYF
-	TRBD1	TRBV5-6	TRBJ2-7	TGTGCCAGCAGTTCTGGACAGGGTCCCCACGAGCAGTACTTC	CASSSGQGPHEQYF
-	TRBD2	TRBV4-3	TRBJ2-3	TGCGCCAGCAGCCAAGATCGTCGGACTAGCGGGAGCACAGATACGCAGTATTTT	CASSQDRRTSGSTDTQYF
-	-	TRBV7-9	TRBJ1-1	TGTGCCAGCAGCGTAAGCATTACTATCGAAGCTTTCTTT	CASSVSITIEAFF
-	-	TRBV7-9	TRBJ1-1	TGTGCCAGCAGCCTCCGGGACCGGCGATTGGGGGGAGCTTTCTTT	CASSLRDRRLGGAFF
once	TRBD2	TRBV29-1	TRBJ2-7	TGCAGCGTGAGCAGGACTAGCGGGATCTACGAGCAGTACTTC	CSVSRTSGIYEQYF
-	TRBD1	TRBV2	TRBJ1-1	TGTGCCAGTTCCGGGACAGGCCACACTGAAGCTTTCTTT	CASSGTGHTEAFF
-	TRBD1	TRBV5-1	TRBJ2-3	TGCGCCAGCAGCTTCTCCGGGACAGGGGGCTCTGGAGATACGCAGTATTTT	CASSFSGTGGSGDTQYF
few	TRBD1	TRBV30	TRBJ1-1	TGTGCCTGGACCCGGACAGGGCGTCCGAACACTGAAGCTTTCTTT	CAWTRTGRPNTEAFF
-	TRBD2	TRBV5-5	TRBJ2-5	TGTGCCAGCAGCTTGCTAGCGGGGGGCCCGGGGGGGACCCAGTACTTC	CASSLLAGGPGGTQYF
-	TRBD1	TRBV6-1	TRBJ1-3	TGTGCCAGCAGTGCCTTTAATAGGGACAGGGCCTCGAACACCATATATTTT	CASSAFNRDRASNTIYF
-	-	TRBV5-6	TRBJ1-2	TGTGCCAGCAGCCCCCTGGGGGGTTACCTTGGCTACACCTTC	CASSPLGGYLGYTF
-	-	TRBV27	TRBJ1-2	TGTGCCAGCAGTTCCGGACAGTACACTAACTATGGCTACACCTTC	CASSSGQYTNYGYTF
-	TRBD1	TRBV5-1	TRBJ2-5	TGCGCCAGCAGCCGGGGACAGGGCAAAGAGACCCAGTACTTC	CASSRGQGKETQYF
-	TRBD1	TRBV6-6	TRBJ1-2	TGTGCCACCGTGCCGGGACAGAGTTATGGCTACACCTTC	CATVPGQSYGYTF
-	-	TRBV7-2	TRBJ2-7	TGTGCCAGCAGACGTAATGGACTTTACGAGCAGTACTTC	CASRRNGLYEQYF
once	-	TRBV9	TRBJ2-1	TGTGCCAGCAGCGTATCGTGGGTGCGGGGAAGGTACAATGAGCAGTTCTTC	CASSVSWVRGRYNEQFF
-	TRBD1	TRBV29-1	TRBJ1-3	TGCAGCGTTGAACTTACGGTAGGGGGACAGGGTCGAAACACCATATATTTT	CSVELTVGGQGRNTIYF
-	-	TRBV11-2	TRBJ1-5	TGTGCCAGCAGCTTAGAGCCGAGCCAGCCCCAGCATTTT	CASSLEPSQPQHF
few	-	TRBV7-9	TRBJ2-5	TGTGCCAGCAGCTTGCCGGATAGCCTTCAAGAGACCCAGTACTTC	CASSLPDSLQETQYF
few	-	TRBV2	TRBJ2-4	TGTGCCAGCAGCTTACAGGAAAACATTCAGTACTTC	CASSLQENIQYF
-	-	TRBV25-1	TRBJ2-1	TGTGCCAGCAGTGCATACAATGAGCAGTTCTTC	CASSAYNEQFF
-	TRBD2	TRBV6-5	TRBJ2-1	TGTGCCAGCAGTTACTCACTAGCGGGAGTAAATGAGCAGTTCTTC	CASSYSLAGVNEQFF
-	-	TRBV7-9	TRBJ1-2	TGTGCCAGCAGCTCCGGACAGCTTCTTAACTATGGCTACACCTTC	CASSSGQLLNYGYTF
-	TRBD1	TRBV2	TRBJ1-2	TGTGCCAGCAGTGAGCCGGGACAGGGGGTTCACTATGGCTACACCTTC	CASSEPGQGVHYGYTF
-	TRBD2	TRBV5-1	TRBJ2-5	TGCGCCAGCAAAACCGGGACTAGCGGGGGGGCGGAGGAGACCCAGTACTTC	CASKTGTSGGAEETQYF
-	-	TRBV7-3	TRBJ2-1	TGTGCCAGCAGCTCAGCGGCGCGGAATGAGCAGTTCTTC	CASSSAARNEQFF
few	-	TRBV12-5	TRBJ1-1	TGTGCTAGTGGTTTAGGGGGGAACACTGAAGCTTTCTTT	CASGLGGNTEAFF
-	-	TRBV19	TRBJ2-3	TGTGCCAGTAGTATAGATCGTCTGAGTACGCAGTATTTT	CASSIDRLSTQYF
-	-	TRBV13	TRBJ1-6	TGTGCCAGCAGCTTAGGGCAGGGGAATTCACCCCTCCACTTT	CASSLGQGNSPLHF
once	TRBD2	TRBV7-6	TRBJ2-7	TGTGCCAGCAACAACCCGGGACTAAAGTCCCACGAGCAGTACTTC	CASNNPGLKSHEQYF
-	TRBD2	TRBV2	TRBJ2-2	TGTGCCAGCTGGGCAGCGGGAGGGAACACCGGGGAGCTGTTTTTT	CASWAAGGNTGELFF
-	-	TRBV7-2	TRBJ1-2	TGTGCCAGCAGCACACGGGAGCCCCATGGCTACACCTTC	CASSTREPHGYTF
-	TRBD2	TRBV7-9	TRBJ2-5	TGTGCCAGCAGCTTTCGGACTAGCGGGAGATCAAACCAAGAGACCCAGTACTTC	CASSFRTSGRSNQETQYF
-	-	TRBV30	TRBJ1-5	TGTGCCTGGAGACCCGGAGGTTTTGGGAATCAGCCCCAGCATTTT	CAWRPGGFGNQPQHF
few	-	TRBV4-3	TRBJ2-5	TGCGCCAGCAGCCAAGATGGCGAGGGGAGGGAGACCCAGTACTTC	CASSQDGEGRETQYF